The rows below give T cell receptor beta chains drawn from one sample of a study of neoadjuvant nivolumab and ipilimumab in lung cancer. Profiled with immunoSEQ multiplex PCR; TCRdb holds only in-frame clones, not every one. The sample has 9,000 to 10,000 clones, 65% to 85% seen once. The material was peripheral blood, obtained before neoadjuvant nivolumab, alone or with ipilimumab. The receptors derive from an adult with non-small cell lung cancer. The conserved cysteine and the conserved F or W are not part of the CDR3 here.

V: TRBV6-5; J: TRBJ1-5; CDR3: ASSSGTGGIQPQH
V: TRBV18; J: TRBJ2-5; CDR3: ASSPLPMGGAGDETQY
V: TRBV11-3; J: TRBJ1-1; CDR3: ASSSGGVETEAF
V: TRBV5-4; J: TRBJ2-2; CDR3: ASSFQGNTGELF
V: TRBV5-1; J: TRBJ1-3; CDR3: ASSLLTPETGNTIY
V: TRBV6-4; J: TRBJ2-3; CDR3: ASSETSGRTDTQY
V: TRBV7-7; J: TRBJ2-5; CDR3: ASSFDTQETQY
V: TRBV18; J: TRBJ1-1; CDR3: ASSPLGERNTEAF
V: TRBV11-1; J: TRBJ1-2; CDR3: ASSFNTGRGYT
V: TRBV18; J: TRBJ1-2; CDR3: ASSSRQGAGYGYT
V: TRBV6-1; J: TRBJ1-3; CDR3: ASSGAGGEGNTIY
V: TRBV5-1; J: TRBJ2-1; CDR3: ASSLGGGGTYNEQF
V: TRBV27; J: TRBJ2-2; CDR3: ASSPRTGTSMNTGELF
V: TRBV16; J: TRBJ2-1; CDR3: ASSQLSGPQDEQF
V: TRBV5-1; J: TRBJ2-3; CDR3: ASSLRGQVADTQY
V: TRBV19; J: TRBJ1-2; CDR3: ASSNGAHYGYT
V: TRBV7-9; J: TRBJ1-4; CDR3: ASSHGQGQGKLF
V: TRBV5-1; J: TRBJ2-7; CDR3: ASSSTGASEQY
V: TRBV7-9; J: TRBJ2-7; CDR3: ASSLAGGTYEQY
V: TRBV11-2; J: TRBJ1-4; CDR3: ASSLGTTNEKLF
V: TRBV4-1; J: TRBJ1-1; CDR3: ASSQEWTEAF
V: TRBV14; J: TRBJ2-7; CDR3: ASSQGARARGGEQY
V: TRBV9; J: TRBJ2-2; CDR3: ASSGSGRVTGELF
V: TRBV5-4; J: TRBJ2-7; CDR3: ASSTGLPQQKNEQY
V: TRBV7-3; J: TRBJ2-2; CDR3: ASSITSGRAYGELF
V: TRBV28; J: TRBJ1-2; CDR3: ASSFAGANYGYT
V: TRBV9; J: TRBJ1-2; CDR3: ASSSQTGVFYGYT
V: TRBV5-4; J: TRBJ2-1; CDR3: ASSRGLAPYNEQF
V: TRBV6-6; J: TRBJ1-1; CDR3: ASRPRGRDTEAF
V: TRBV6-6; J: TRBJ2-7; CDR3: ASRPRGGQTYEQY
V: TRBV19; J: TRBJ1-2; CDR3: ASSIFPTSSYGYT
V: TRBV5-1; J: TRBJ1-1; CDR3: ASSAQGGLMNTEAF
V: TRBV9; J: TRBJ1-3; CDR3: ASSVAGAGNTIY
V: TRBV7-3; J: TRBJ1-1; CDR3: ASSSGWRNTEAF
V: TRBV11-1; J: TRBJ1-1; CDR3: ASSPKQGTEAF
V: TRBV5-1; J: TRBJ1-4; CDR3: ASSLAAGPEKLF
V: TRBV6-6; J: TRBJ1-1; CDR3: ASSYSTPGLNTEAF
V: TRBV6-5; J: TRBJ2-6; CDR3: ASTQVDSGANVLT
V: TRBV7-6; J: TRBJ2-5; CDR3: ASSLGGGVTQY
V: TRBV10-3; J: TRBJ2-7; CDR3: AMGDRASEQY
V: TRBV5-1; J: TRBJ1-2; CDR3: ASSIGQGIDYGYT
V: TRBV9; J: TRBJ1-1; CDR3: ASSVGSGATEAF
V: TRBV5-1; J: TRBJ1-4; CDR3: ASRKTVTNEKLF
V: TRBV18; J: TRBJ2-2; CDR3: ASSPMQGVTGELF
V: TRBV5-1; J: TRBJ2-7; CDR3: ASSLEGGVTSISYEQY
V: TRBV7-9; J: TRBJ2-7; CDR3: ASSLALNPSSYEQY
V: TRBV11-2; J: TRBJ1-1; CDR3: ASSFLENTEAF
V: TRBV29-1; J: TRBJ2-7; CDR3: SVGGGRRYEQY